A single sample is the source of the 20 T cell receptor beta chains below, sequenced in a study. Each CDR3 protein is one row after TCRdb ran MiXCR on the 5' RACE reads. Among some 31,000 distinct CDR3 sequences listed, roughly 24% were seen once. The sequenced sample consisted of naive CD4+ T cells sorted from a lymph node. As for subset: naive CD4+ T cells, CD4+CD45RA+CD25-. The receptors come from a female donor with breast cancer.

V gene TRBV24-1 combines with J gene TRBJ2-1, with D tentatively TRBD1 or TRBD2 (6 bases each). The V gene lost 4 bases and the J gene lost 0 bases, with 12 bases spanning the gap. The germline gives CDR1 KGHDR, CDR2 SFDVKD. CDR3 length: 16 amino acids. This CDR3 is CATSEGGSLSYNEQFF. In nucleotides, the CDR3 is TGTGCCACCAGTGAAGGGGGGTCACTCTCCTACAATGAGCAGTTCTTC.

The DNA for the CDR3 is TGTGCCAGCAGTTTCGAGTTACAAGAGACCCAGTACTTC. Its translation: CASSFELQETQYF. This chain connects TRBV12-3 or TRBV12-4 to TRBJ2-5, with D uncertain. This CDR3 comprises 13 residues. V lost 3 bases to trimming and J lost 2 bases, with 7 bases between them.

This clonotype was detected only a few times. The chain employs TRBV20-1 and TRBJ1-3, with a tentative D call TRBD1 (5 bases). CDR3 length: 16 amino acids. Germline V gives CDR1 DFQATT, CDR2 SNEGSKA (reference sequence). With 0 bases removed from V and 0 bases from J, the gap between germline ends came to 12 bases. The CDR3 region has the DNA TGCAGTGCTAGAGAACAGGAAGGACCCTCTGGAAACACCATATATTTT. Encoded protein: CSAREQEGPSGNTIYF.

Comment on this clonotype: Relative to the germline gene, one junction end is altered; a read error may explain this. The chain uses TRBV7-2 and TRBJ2-7, with D possibly being TRBD2 (5 bases). This CDR3 comprises 15 residues. Per the germline V gene, CDR1 is SGHTA and CDR2 is FQGNSA. The CDR3 protein is CSSSLGSGFSYEQYF. The CDR3 nucleotides are TGTTCCAGCAGCTTAGGAAGCGGATTCTCCTACGAGCAGTACTTC.

This sequence joins TRBV20-1 and TRBJ1-1; TRBD1 agrees at 9 bases. The CDR3 has 15 amino acids. V shed 1 base and J 6 bases; nucleotides not matched to a gene: 9. Germline-derived CDR1 and CDR2 are DFQATT and SNEGSKA (reference sequence). The CDR3 reads CSARGQGQGRSEAFF. DNA of the CDR3: TGCAGTGCTAGAGGCCAGGGACAGGGTAGGTCTGAAGCTTTCTTT.

In this sample, this clonotype turned up a few times. V gene TRBV3-1 combines with J gene TRBJ2-7, with unresolved D. Trimming pared 2 bases from V and 2 bases from J, leaving 13 bases between. This CDR3 is built from 15 residues. Per the germline V gene, CDR1 is LGHDT and CDR2 is YNNKEL (reference sequence). The CDR3 nucleotides read TGTGCCAGCAGCCAATCTCGAGGCCGCACCTACGAGCAGTACTTC. Protein product: CASSQSRGRTYEQYF.

This clonotype has only a few counts. The gene calls are TRBV5-5 and TRBJ2-5; 10 positions agree with TRBD2. The CDR3 runs 15 residues. V was clipped by 3 bases and J by 4 bases; unmatched bases: 6. Germline V lookup: CDR1 SGHKS, CDR2 YYEKEE (reference sequence). This CDR3 reads CASSSIAGGRETQYF. In DNA form, the CDR3 reads TGTGCCAGCAGCTCGATAGCGGGGGGCCGAGAGACCCAGTACTTC.

This clonotype was counted at least ten times. This chain connects TRBV4-1 to TRBJ1-1; a weak D match, TRBD1 (5 bases). Trimming shortened V by 2 bases and J by 5 bases, and 12 bases separated the two germline ends. CDR1 is MGHRA and CDR2 is YSYEKL in the germline V gene. The CDR3 totals 14 residues. CDR3 nucleotide sequence: TGCGCCAGCAGCCAATCCCGTGGGGGTACTGAAGCTTTCTTT. Translating gives CASSQSRGGTEAFF.

The chain has TRBV7-2 and TRBJ2-5; 7 nucleotides agree with TRBD2. The CDR3 totals 16 residues. The V gene end was trimmed by 2 bases and the J gene end by 2 bases; junction bases not matched to a gene: 8. Per germline, CDR1 SGHTA and CDR2 FQGNSA. CDR3: CASSLSGGEGQETQYF. The CDR3 nucleotides read TGTGCCAGCAGCTTATCCGGAGGGGAGGGGCAAGAGACCCAGTACTTC. The full variable domain, its missing parts supplied by reference TRBV7-2 and TRBJ2-5, is GAGVSQSPSNKVTEKGKDVELRCDPISGHTALYWYRQSLGQGLEFLIYFQGNSAPDKSGLPSDRFSAERTGGSVSTLTIQRTQQEDSAVYLCASSLSGGEGQETQYFGPGTRLLVL.

In this sample, this clonotype is medium-sized. The J gene is TRBJ1-5, the V gene TRBV6-2 or TRBV6-3; perhaps TRBD1 as D (6 bases). Trimming removed 10 bases at V and 3 bases at J, with 10 bases between. The germline gives CDR1 MNHEY, CDR2 SVGEGT. This CDR3 comprises 12 residues. The CDR3 region has the DNA TGTGCCACCCGGACAGCCAATCAGCCCCAGCATTTT. Its translation is CATRTANQPQHF.

Concerning this clonotype itself: Being one base from a much bigger clone, this may be a read error. CDR3 in DNA: TGCGACAGCAGCCCCAGGGACAGTTATAACTATGGCTACACCTTC. This gives the protein CDSSPRDSYNYGYTF. The chain carries TRBV5-1 and TRBJ1-2; 7 positions match TRBD1. There are 15 residues in the CDR3. CDR1 is SGHRS, CDR2 YFSETQ, per germline.

This clonotype was observed a few times. The chain employs TRBV9 and TRBJ2-3, with 8 bases matching TRBD1. There are 16 residues in the CDR3. Germline lookup yields CDR1 SGDLS and CDR2 YYNGEE. The junction had 13 bases not matched to a gene; V was cut back by 4 bases and J by 6 bases. The CDR3 region has the DNA TGTGCCAGCAGCACGGGACAGGCCGACTCCTACGATACGCAGTATTTT. Protein product: CASSTGQADSYDTQYF. The variable domain in full, completed from reference TRBV9 and TRBJ2-3, reads DSGVTQTPKHLITATGQRVTLRCSPRSGDLSVYWYQQSLDQGLQFLIQYYNGEERAKGNILERFSAQQFPDLHSELNLSSLELGDSALYFCASSTGQADSYDTQYFGPGTRLTVL.

This clonotype was picked up a small number of times. CDR3 sequence reads: CASGDRDRKETQYF. The CDR3 DNA is TGTGCCAGCGGGGATCGGGACAGAAAAGAGACCCAGTACTTC. V usage is TRBV6-5 and J usage is TRBJ2-5; TRBD1 agrees at 7 bases. The germline V gene has CDR1 MNHEY and CDR2 SVGAGI. The CDR3 consists of 14 residues. The V gene end was trimmed by 8 bases and the J gene end by 3 bases; junction bases not matched to a gene: 9.

The chain has TRBV5-1 and TRBJ1-1, with 9 bases identical to TRBD1. There are 16 residues in the CDR3. In germline, CDR1 is SGHRS, CDR2 YFSETQ. J was trimmed by 4 bases and V by 3 bases; bases with no gene match: 10. This chain's CDR3 is CASSSGTGTIGTEAFF. The CDR3 DNA reads TGCGCCAGCAGCTCCGGGACAGGGACAATAGGCACTGAAGCTTTCTTT.

This clonotype was detected ten times or more. This CDR3 reads CASSLRAGQPQHF. The CDR3 DNA reads as TGCGCCAGCAGCTTGAGAGCTGGTCAGCCCCAGCATTTT. The chain uses TRBV5-1 and TRBJ1-5; no clear D gene. This CDR3 is 13 amino acids long. Germline CDR1 reads SGHRS; CDR2 reads YFSETQ. V lost 1 base, J lost 6 bases, and 8 bases lay in between.

CDR3 DNA sequence: TGCAGTGCACCGCCAGGGGGACGGTACAATGAGCAGTTCTTC. It encodes CSAPPGGRYNEQFF. The chain uses TRBV20-1 and TRBJ2-1; 7 positions agree with TRBD1. CDR1 DFQATT and CDR2 SNEGSKA come from the germline V gene (reference sequence). The CDR3 is 14 amino acids. J was trimmed by 4 bases and V by 6 bases; bases with no gene match: 9.

This clonotype was seen repeatedly, ten times or more. This chain connects TRBV6-5 to TRBJ2-7, with D unclear. CDR1 and CDR2 from the germline V gene are MNHEY and SVGAGI. Trimming took off 2 bases at V and 7 bases at J, with 12 bases between the two ends. CDR3 size: 13 residues. CDR3 nucleotides: TGTGCCAGCAGTTACACATGGGAATTGGAGCAGTACTTC. It codes for CASSYTWELEQYF.

The chain carries TRBV7-2 and TRBJ2-7; the D is unclear. The germline CDR1 and CDR2 sequences are SGHTA and FQGNSA. Between the trimmed V and J ends, which lost 2 bases and 11 bases, there was a span of 10 bases. The CDR3 has 11 amino acids. The CDR3, as DNA: TGTGCCAGCAGCTTATTTCTCCGGGAGTACTTC. Translated, it gives CASSLFLREYF.

This sequence joins TRBV6-4 and TRBJ2-7; D is perhaps TRBD1 or TRBD2 (5 bases each). Germline V lookup: CDR1 MRHNA, CDR2 SNTAGT. The V gene lost 2 bases and the J gene lost 3 bases, with 11 bases spanning the gap. This CDR3 has 14 residues. CDR3 bases: TGTGCCAGCAGTGACCCGTGGGACGGCTACGAGCAGTACTTC. It is translated as CASSDPWDGYEQYF.

The chain carries TRBV4-1 and TRBJ1-1; no definite D call. Germline CDR1 and CDR2: MGHRA and YSYEKL. Trimming took 2 bases from V and 4 from J, leaving 8 bases between them. The CDR3 contains 13 residues. The CDR3 region is CASSQSGSTEAFF. DNA for the CDR3: TGCGCCAGCAGCCAATCCGGGAGCACTGAAGCTTTCTTT.